The present entry profiles one T cell receptor beta chain with its context. The antigen remains unidentified. Expressed TCRB transcripts were sequenced because the isolated RNA had all been reverse transcribed beforehand. The table came from immunoSEQ multiplex PCR; TCRdb's copy has only in-frame clones and leaves some out. The sample has over 200,000 clones, roughly 11% seen once. The sample belongs to a study of beta chain features in type 1 diabetes. Study findings and constraints: Significant though moderate, a shortening of TCRB CDR3s appeared in all four CD4+ subsets of Type 1 diabetes patients.

This CDR3 region has 16 residues. CDR1 and CDR2 (germline): SGHDT, YYEEEE. Between the trimmed V and J ends, which lost 1 base and 4 bases, there was a span of 16 bases. Markers CD45RO/CCR7/CD25/CD127/CD95/CD27 served to sort CD4+ naive, central memory, regulatory and stem cell-like memory cells. Sequenced material: naive CD4+ T cells from blood. This sequence was found in a man younger than 40 with type 1 diabetes. The genes are TRBV5-6 and TRBJ2-3; a possible D gene is TRBD1 (5 bases). The CDR3 loop is CASSLFQGTSPDTQYF. Here the CDR3 DNA reads TGTGCCAGCAGCTTGTTTCAGGGAACCTCCCCAGATACGCAGTATTTT.